A selection of T cell receptor beta chains follows, all from one sample in a study of cytomegalovirus exposure and HLA in healthy donors. Some clones are missing from TCRdb's copy, which holds only in-frame ones; the method was immunoSEQ multiplex PCR. The data hold roughly 120,000 clones, with about 80% observed a single time. The material sequenced was PBMCs. These receptors came from a human donor in good health. Both conserved end residues are part of each CDR3. A D gene is named only where the DNA matches it firmly. The size of a clone is reported for some rows only, either as once, few or many, or as a class for expanded clones.

D: .
J: TRBJ2-7
V: TRBV29-1
size: .
CDR3: CSVGQTSYEQYF

D: .
J: TRBJ1-1
V: TRBV7-9
size: once
CDR3: CASSSEGVTEAFF

D: TRBD1
J: TRBJ1-2
V: TRBV7-6
size: .
CDR3: CASSPRTTPGTGRRTF

D: TRBD1
J: TRBJ1-1
V: TRBV4-1
size: .
CDR3: CASSTQMTGYTEAFF

D: .
J: TRBJ2-1
V: TRBV5-1
size: once
CDR3: CASSLAEGGNEQFF

D: .
J: TRBJ2-2
V: TRBV5-1
size: .
CDR3: CASSLASWAGSNTGELFF

D: TRBD1
J: TRBJ1-1
V: TRBV6-5
size: .
CDR3: CAISEQGKTEAFF

D: .
J: TRBJ1-1
V: TRBV11-2
size: .
CDR3: CASSPGFRNTEAFF

D: .
J: TRBJ2-7
V: TRBV7-9
size: .
CDR3: CASSSMRGHEQYF

D: TRBD1
J: TRBJ1-5
V: TRBV27
size: .
CDR3: CASSIEYRGYNQPQHF

D: .
J: TRBJ2-5
V: TRBV9
size: .
CDR3: CASSEGEETQYF